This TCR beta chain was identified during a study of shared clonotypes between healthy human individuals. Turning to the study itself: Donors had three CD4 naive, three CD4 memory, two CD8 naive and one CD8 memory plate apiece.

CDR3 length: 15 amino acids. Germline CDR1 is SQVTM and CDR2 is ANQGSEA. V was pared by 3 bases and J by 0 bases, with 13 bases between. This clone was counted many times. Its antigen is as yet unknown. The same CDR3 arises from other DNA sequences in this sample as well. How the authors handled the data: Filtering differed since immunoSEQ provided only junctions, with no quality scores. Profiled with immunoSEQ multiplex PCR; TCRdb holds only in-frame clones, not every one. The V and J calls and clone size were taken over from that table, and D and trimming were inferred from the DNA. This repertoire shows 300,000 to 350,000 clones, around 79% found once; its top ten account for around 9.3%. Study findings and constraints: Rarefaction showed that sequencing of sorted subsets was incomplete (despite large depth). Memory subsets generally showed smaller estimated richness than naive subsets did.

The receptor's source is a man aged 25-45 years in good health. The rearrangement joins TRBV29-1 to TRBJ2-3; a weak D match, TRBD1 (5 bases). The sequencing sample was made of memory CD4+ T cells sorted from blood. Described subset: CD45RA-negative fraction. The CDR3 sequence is CSVDGQGLSTDTQYF. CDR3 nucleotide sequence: TGCAGCGTTGATGGACAAGGGCTCAGCACAGATACGCAGTATTTT.